This T cell receptor beta chain was identified during a study of human T cells and chemical hapten exposure. As to time point: patch test 1, 2 weeks after DPC sensitization. Treatment denoted: therapeutic diphenylcyclopropenone sensitization with weekly scalp DPC. Germline assignment: CDR1 SGHRS and CDR2 YFSETQ. The ends were cut back, 3 bases at V and 2 bases at J, with 11 bases in the middle. This CDR3 has 14 residues. This clonotype has a count of ten or more. The library tagged individual cDNA molecules with unique molecular identifiers. MiXCR, applied by TCRdb to the RACE reads, yields one record per CDR3 protein. The sample shows 85,000 to 100,000 distinct CDR3 sequences, roughly 12% of them seen only once.

The receptor comes from a woman aged 40 to 50 with alopecia areata. Some clones in this sample may be carry-over from other donors' samples. This chain joins TRBV5-1 and TRBJ1-1, with D possibly being TRBD1 (5 bases). The starting material was whole blood, obtained in connection with sensitization to the hapten diphenylcyclopropenone (DPC). The CDR3 sequence is CASSWGRRNTEAFF. The CDR3, as DNA: TGCGCCAGCAGCTGGGGACGGAGAAACACTGAAGCTTTCTTT.